Reported below is one T cell receptor (beta chain). The antigen is not known. TCRbeta libraries were built with three rounds of nested PCR, modified from ARM-PCR. TCRdb ran MiXCR on the multiplex PCR reads and lists one entry per CDR3 protein. The sample lists 80,000 to 130,000 distinct CDR3 sequences; over 55% were seen once. These data belong to a study of tumor and adjacent non-tumor tissue in lung cancer. Study in general: Samples averaged about 3.8 million productive TCRbeta reads each.

RNA was extracted from bulk tissue without any cell sorting. This non-tumor lung sample came from over 3 cm beyond the tumor edge. Donors were chemotherapy-naive, newly diagnosed lung cancer surgical patients in China, August–November 2014. Points from the study as a whole: Tumor tissue had significantly higher TCR diversity than normal lung. Normal lung showed higher cumulative top 100 clone frequency than tumor.

This CDR3 has 11 amino acids. From germline, CDR1 is DFQATT and CDR2 SNEGSKA (reference sequence). The V gene lost 7 bases and the J gene lost 12 bases, with 16 bases spanning the gap. The chain combines TRBV20-1 with TRBJ2-1; D gene ambiguous. This clonotype originated in a man younger than 40 with non-small cell lung cancer. The sequencing input was distant non-tumor lung tissue. The CDR3 is CSVRWVGGQFF. In nucleotides, the CDR3 is TGCAGTGTACGGTGGGTAGGTGGGCAGTTCTTC.